These 24 T cell receptor beta chains were sequenced from one sample in a study of response to subunit inactivated influenza vaccine. TCRdb processed the RT-PCR reads anew with MiXCR; each CDR3 protein has one entry. The repertoire holds 600,000 to 850,000 distinct CDR3 sequences, with around 15% as singletons. The material sequenced was PBMCs from blood, taken around 15 days before vaccination. Source of these receptors: a man aged 45-60 years who received an inactivated influenza vaccine.

This clonotype was recorded a few times. This chain links TRBV20-1 with TRBJ2-3, with 10 bases aligning to TRBD2. The CDR3 has 16 residues. V dropped 1 base and J dropped 0; count of bases not matched to a gene: 4. Germline V gene lookup returns CDR1 DFQATT and CDR2 SNEGSKA (reference sequence). The CDR3 nucleotides are TGCAGTGCTAGAGGCCAGACTAGCGGGAGCACAGATACGCAGTATTTT. The encoded protein is CSARGQTSGSTDTQYF.

The sample holds a few counts of this clonotype. The rearrangement links TRBV5-1 to TRBJ2-3; TRBD2 aligns across 9 bases. The CDR3 consists of 15 residues. CDR1 is SGHRS and CDR2 is YFSETQ in the germline V gene. Losses at the gene ends were 0 bases for V and 6 bases for J; bases not matched to a gene: 5. The CDR3 here is CASSLGTSARDTQYF. Written as DNA, the CDR3 is TGCGCCAGCAGCTTGGGGACTAGCGCCAGGGATACGCAGTATTTT.

This clonotype showed up just a few times. This chain joins TRBV18 and TRBJ2-3, with 12 bases lining up with TRBD2. The V segment lost 5 bases and the J segment 5 bases; nucleotides outside the gene matches: 8. The CDR3 has 16 amino acids. Germline V gene sequence: CDR1 KGHSH, CDR2 LQKENI. The CDR3 DNA reads TGTGCCAGCTCAACGGGACTAGCGGGCGTGGGAGATACGCAGTATTTT. Translation gives CASSTGLAGVGDTQYF.

This clonotype was detected a few times. V is TRBV27 and J is TRBJ2-1; 8 bases fit TRBD2. CDR1 MNHEY and CDR2 SMNVEV come from the germline V gene (reference sequence). V gave up 10 bases and J gave up 1 base; unmatched junction bases: 9. The CDR3 spans 15 residues. In nucleotides, the CDR3 is TGTGCCAAGAATACTAGCGGTGATTCCTACAATGAGCAGTTCTTC. As protein: CAKNTSGDSYNEQFF.

This chain connects TRBV10-3 to TRBJ1-1; TRBD1 agrees at 7 bases. The CDR3 loop spans 12 amino acids. V was clipped by 5 bases and J by 4 bases; unmatched bases: 1. Germline V CDR1 and CDR2: ENHRY, SYGVKD. The CDR3 sequence is CAISPGGTEAFF. The CDR3 DNA reads as TGTGCCATCAGTCCAGGGGGCACTGAAGCTTTCTTT.

This clonotype has just a few counts. The rearrangement uses TRBV2 and TRBJ2-7; 9 bases agree with TRBD1. CDR3 size: 13 residues. Per germline, CDR1 SNHLY and CDR2 FYNNEI. After removal of 7 bases from V and 3 bases from J, the junction contained 4 bases not matched to a gene. In DNA form, the CDR3 reads TGTGCCAGCAACCGGGACAGGGACTACGAGCAGTACTTC. Its protein product is CASNRDRDYEQYF.

The chain is built from TRBV4-2 and TRBJ2-2; D perhaps matches TRBD2 (5 bases). Germline CDR1 and CDR2: LGHNA and YNFKEQ. Between the trimmed V and J ends, which lost 1 base and 8 bases, there was a span of 14 bases. The CDR3 covers 15 residues. Here the CDR3 reads CASSQANYWEGELFF. The CDR3 nucleotides are TGTGCCAGCAGCCAAGCAAATTATTGGGAGGGGGAGCTGTTTTTT.

This clonotype occurred many times. This chain links TRBV12-3 or TRBV12-4 with TRBJ2-1, with 7 bases aligning to TRBD1. The V gene end was trimmed by 6 bases and the J gene end by 8 bases; junction bases not matched to a gene: 4. CDR3 size: 12 residues. CDR3 loop: CASRYTGDEQFF. The DNA of the CDR3 is TGTGCCAGCAGGTATACAGGGGATGAGCAGTTCTTC.

This chain joins TRBV18 and TRBJ2-3, with TRBD2 matching over 10 bases. CDR1 is KGHSH and CDR2 is LQKENI in the germline V gene. The CDR3 loop spans 18 amino acids. V shed 2 bases and J 3 bases; nucleotides not matched to a gene: 11. The DNA for the CDR3 is TGTGCCAGCTCACCATATATTCAGCGGGGGGGCCCGACAGATACGCAGTATTTT. Encoded protein: CASSPYIQRGGPTDTQYF.

This clonotype has only a few counts. At one end, the junction sequence differs from germline, possibly due to a read error. This chain links TRBV7-7 with TRBJ2-1, with no clear D. CDR3 size: 13 residues. Germline CDR1 and CDR2: SSHAT and FNYEAQ (reference sequence). The CDR3 DNA is TGTGCTAGCAGCATTAATAGCTACAATGAGCAGTTCTTC. This translates into CASSINSYNEQFF.

The table lists this clonotype with a few counts. The J gene is TRBJ2-5, the V gene TRBV10-3; tentative D call: TRBD2 (5 bases). Per germline, CDR1 ENHRY and CDR2 SYGVKD. V was cut by 6 bases and J by 4 bases, with 18 bases left in between. The CDR3 is 15 amino acids. The CDR3 DNA is TGTGCCATCAGAGGGCATTCTCGGGCGGGAGAGACCCAGTACTTC. Amino acid sequence: CAIRGHSRAGETQYF.

In its sample, this clonotype was seen many times. The gene calls are TRBV15 and TRBJ1-5; tentatively, D is TRBD1 (6 bases). CDR1 is LNHNV and CDR2 is YYDKDF in the germline V gene (reference sequence). The CDR3 is 18 amino acids. V gave up 0 bases and J gave up 2 bases, with 17 bases separating them. In DNA, the CDR3 is TGTGCCACCAGCAGAGATCCGGGGGACATTGGGGGCAATCAGCCCCAGCATTTT. Residues: CATSRDPGDIGGNQPQHF.

This clonotype has a handful of counts. The rearrangement uses TRBV6-2 or TRBV6-3 and TRBJ2-1; the match to TRBD1 covers 9 bases. Germline assignment: CDR1 MNHEY and CDR2 SVGEGT. This CDR3 region has 16 residues. The trim removed 2 bases at V and 1 base at J, leaving 3 bases unmatched. Here the CDR3 DNA reads TGTGCCAGCAGTTACGGGGGACAGGGTTCCTACAATGAGCAGTTCTTC. Translating it yields CASSYGGQGSYNEQFF.

The chain employs TRBV7-9 and TRBJ2-3; 7 bases align to TRBD2. This CDR3 is 13 amino acids long. CDR1 is SEHNR and CDR2 is FQNEAQ in the germline V gene (reference sequence). V lost 1 base and J lost 9; bases outside the gene matches: 4. CDR3 sequence: CASSLVAGDTQYF. The CDR3 DNA follows: TGTGCCAGCAGCTTAGTTGCGGGAGACACGCAGTATTTT.

This sequence joins TRBV6-2 or TRBV6-3 and TRBJ2-1; TRBD2 matches 14 bases. CDR3 length equals 16 residues. V gave up 5 bases and J gave up 10 bases; unmatched junction bases: 10. Germline V lookup: CDR1 MNHEY, CDR2 SVGEGT. CDR3 sequence reads: CASSRPRTSGRFEQFF. CDR3 coding DNA: TGTGCCAGCAGTCGACCAAGGACTAGCGGGAGGTTCGAGCAGTTCTTC.

In its sample, this clonotype was seen a few times. The CDR3 spells CASTSRGGPLHF. CDR3 nucleotide sequence: TGTGCCAGCACCTCCAGAGGCGGCCCCCTCCACTTT. The rearrangement links TRBV6-5 to TRBJ1-6, with no clear D. Trimming removed 7 bases from V and 13 bases from J, with 14 bases in between. This CDR3 is 12 amino acids long. Germline V lookup: CDR1 MNHEY, CDR2 SVGAGI.

This clonotype was observed a few times. The rearrangement joins TRBV28 to TRBJ1-4; 9 bases are a match to TRBD1. The CDR3 sequence is 19 residues long. The germline CDR1 and CDR2 sequences are MDHEN and SYDVKM. The V segment lost 3 bases and the J segment 2 bases; nucleotides outside the gene matches: 13. CDR3 in amino acids: CASSLTRQGVFWTNEKLFF. The CDR3 nucleotides read TGTGCCAGCAGTTTGACACGACAGGGGGTTTTCTGGACTAATGAAAAACTGTTTTTT.

The CDR3: CASSWGQGAPQTQYF. The CDR3 nucleotides read TGTGCCAGCAGCTGGGGACAGGGGGCTCCACAGACCCAGTACTTC. The chain joins TRBV5-6 to TRBJ2-5, with TRBD1 identical over 12 bases. Trimming took 3 bases from V and 6 from J; bases not matched to a gene: 6. Germline assignment: CDR1 SGHDT and CDR2 YYEEEE. The CDR3 has 15 residues.

This clonotype was seen only a few times. This chain uses TRBV5-1 with TRBJ2-7; D perhaps matches TRBD2 (5 bases). This CDR3 contains 13 residues. The V gene lost 4 bases and the J gene lost 7 bases, with 15 bases spanning the gap. Germline CDR1 reads SGHRS; CDR2 reads YFSETQ. The CDR3 nucleotides are TGCGCCAGCAGCCGTAGCGCCGGGGTAGAGCAGTACTTC. As protein: CASSRSAGVEQYF. Combining the CDR3 with reference TRBV5-1 and TRBJ2-7 gives the whole variable domain KAGVTQTPRYLIKTRGQQVTLSCSPISGHRSVSWYQQTPGQGLQFLFEYFSETQRNKGNFPGRFSGRQFSNSRSEMNVSTLELGDSALYLCASSRSAGVEQYFGPGTRLTVT.

J is TRBJ1-3 and V is TRBV5-1; D unresolved. The germline gives CDR1 SGHRS, CDR2 YFSETQ. The CDR3 is made up of 15 amino acids. Trimming removed 0 bases from V and 0 bases from J, with 7 bases in between. The CDR3 DNA sequence: TGCGCCAGCAGCTTGGCGAGCTTCTCTGGAAACACCATATATTTT. This translates into CASSLASFSGNTIYF.

This clonotype was counted a few times. V and J are TRBV5-1 and TRBJ2-3, with 10 positions matching TRBD1. V was pared by 4 bases and J by 4 bases, with 6 bases of the junction left unmatched. The CDR3 has 15 amino acids. Germline V gene sequence: CDR1 SGHRS, CDR2 YFSETQ. The DNA of the CDR3 is TGCGCCAGCAGCCCCGCGGGACAGGGGTCAGATACGCAGTATTTT. This sequence encodes CASSPAGQGSDTQYF. The whole variable domain, filled in from reference TRBV5-1 and TRBJ2-3, reads KAGVTQTPRYLIKTRGQQVTLSCSPISGHRSVSWYQQTPGQGLQFLFEYFSETQRNKGNFPGRFSGRQFSNSRSEMNVSTLELGDSALYLCASSPAGQGSDTQYFGPGTRLTVL.

This clonotype was observed a handful of times. CDR3 DNA: TGTGCCAGCAGCTCGGGACTGAAAGAGACCCAGTACTTC. It specifies CASSSGLKETQYF. The rearrangement links TRBV11-2 to TRBJ2-5, with a weak D call TRBD2 (6 bases). The length of the CDR3 is 13 residues. Germline loops: CDR1 SGHAT, CDR2 FQNNGV. Trimming left V 4 bases short and J 3 bases short, with 9 bases between.

V and J are TRBV7-9 and TRBJ1-1; TRBD1 is a possible D gene (5 bases). Germline V CDR1 and CDR2: SEHNR, FQNEAQ (reference sequence). The CDR3 is 14 amino acids. V lost 4 bases and J lost 8, with 17 bases in between. CDR3 amino acids: CASSSVSGGSEAFF. CDR3 coding DNA: TGTGCCAGCAGCTCTGTGAGCGGGGGGTCGGAAGCTTTCTTT.

The chain is built from TRBV3-1 and TRBJ2-5, with D unresolved. The CDR3 spans 14 residues. The V end was cut by 0 bases, the J end by 6 bases, with 11 bases between. Germline lookup yields CDR1 LGHDT and CDR2 YNNKEL (reference sequence). The CDR3 nucleotides are TGTGCCAGCAGCCAAGAATTGGGCTCTAAGACCCAGTACTTC. It codes for CASSQELGSKTQYF.